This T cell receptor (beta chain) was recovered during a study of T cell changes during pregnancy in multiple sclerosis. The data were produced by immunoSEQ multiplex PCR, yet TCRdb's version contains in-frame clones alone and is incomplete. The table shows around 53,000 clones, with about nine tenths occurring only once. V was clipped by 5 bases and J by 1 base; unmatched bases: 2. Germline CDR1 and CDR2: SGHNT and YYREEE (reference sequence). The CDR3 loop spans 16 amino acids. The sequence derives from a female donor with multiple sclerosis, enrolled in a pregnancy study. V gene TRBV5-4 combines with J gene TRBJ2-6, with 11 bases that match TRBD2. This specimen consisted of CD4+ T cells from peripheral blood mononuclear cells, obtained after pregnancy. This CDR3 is CASSSGGGSGANVLTF. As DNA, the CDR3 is TGTGCCAGCAGTAGCGGGGGGGGGTCTGGGGCCAACGTCCTGACTTTC.